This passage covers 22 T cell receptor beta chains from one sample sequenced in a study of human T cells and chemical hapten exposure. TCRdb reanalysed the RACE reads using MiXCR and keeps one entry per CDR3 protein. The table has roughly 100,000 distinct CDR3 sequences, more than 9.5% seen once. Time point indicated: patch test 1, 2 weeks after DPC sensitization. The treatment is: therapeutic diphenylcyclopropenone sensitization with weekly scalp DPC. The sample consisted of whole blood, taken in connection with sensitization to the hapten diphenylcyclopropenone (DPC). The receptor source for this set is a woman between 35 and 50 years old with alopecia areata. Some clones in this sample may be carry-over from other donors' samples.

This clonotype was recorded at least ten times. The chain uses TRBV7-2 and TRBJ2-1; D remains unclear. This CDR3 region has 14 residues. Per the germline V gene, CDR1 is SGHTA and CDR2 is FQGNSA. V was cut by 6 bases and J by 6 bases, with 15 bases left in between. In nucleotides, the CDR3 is TGTGCCAGCAGTTCTCCTTCTAGAACCAATGAGCAGTTCTTC. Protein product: CASSSPSRTNEQFF.

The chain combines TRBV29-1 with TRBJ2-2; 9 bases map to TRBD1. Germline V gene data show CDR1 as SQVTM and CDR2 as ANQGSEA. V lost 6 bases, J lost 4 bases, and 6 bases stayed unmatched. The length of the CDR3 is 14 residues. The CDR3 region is CSVAQGARTGELFF. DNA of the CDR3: TGCAGCGTCGCACAGGGGGCCCGCACCGGGGAGCTGTTTTTT.

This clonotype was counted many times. The CDR3 loop reads CASSLGLAGSNEQFF. CDR3 DNA: TGTGCCAGCAGCTTAGGTCTAGCGGGAAGCAATGAGCAGTTCTTC. The chain couples TRBV7-2 to TRBJ2-1, with 9 bases matching TRBD2. CDR1 is SGHTA, CDR2 FQGNSA, per germline. The V and J ends lost 1 base and 6 bases, in that order; junction bases with no gene match: 4. The CDR3 loop spans 15 amino acids.

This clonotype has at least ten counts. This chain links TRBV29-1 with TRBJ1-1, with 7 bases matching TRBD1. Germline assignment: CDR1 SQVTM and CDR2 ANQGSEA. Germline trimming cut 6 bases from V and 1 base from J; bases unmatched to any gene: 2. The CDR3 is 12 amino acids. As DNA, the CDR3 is TGCAGCGTCCGGACAGGGAACACTGAAGCTTTCTTT. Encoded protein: CSVRTGNTEAFF.

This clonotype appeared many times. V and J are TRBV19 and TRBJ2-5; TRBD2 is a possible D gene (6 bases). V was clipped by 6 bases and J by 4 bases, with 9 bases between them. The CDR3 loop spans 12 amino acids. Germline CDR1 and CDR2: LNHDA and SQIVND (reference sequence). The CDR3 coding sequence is TGTGCCAGTAGGGGGGGTAGAGAGACCCAGTACTTC. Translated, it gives CASRGGRETQYF. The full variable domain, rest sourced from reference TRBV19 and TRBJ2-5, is DGGITQSPKYLFRKEGQNVTLSCEQNLNHDAMYWYRQDPGQGLRLIYYSQIVNDFQKGDIAEGYSVSREKKESFPLTVTSAQKNPTAFYLCASRGGRETQYFGPGTRLLVL.

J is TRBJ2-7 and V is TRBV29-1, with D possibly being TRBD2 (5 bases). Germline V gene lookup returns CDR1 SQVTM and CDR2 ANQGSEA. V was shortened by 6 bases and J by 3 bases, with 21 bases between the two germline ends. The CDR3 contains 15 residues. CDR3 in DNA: TGCAGCGTAGTTCCGGCAGAGACTAAATTCTACGAGCAGTACTTC. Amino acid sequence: CSVVPAETKFYEQYF.

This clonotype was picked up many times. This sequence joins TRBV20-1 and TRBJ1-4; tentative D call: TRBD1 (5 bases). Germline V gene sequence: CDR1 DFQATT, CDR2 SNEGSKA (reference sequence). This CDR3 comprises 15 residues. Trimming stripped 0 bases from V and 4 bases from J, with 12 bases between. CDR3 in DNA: TGCAGTGCTAGAGATCCGGGACGGAGTAATGAAAAACTGTTTTTT. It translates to CSARDPGRSNEKLFF.

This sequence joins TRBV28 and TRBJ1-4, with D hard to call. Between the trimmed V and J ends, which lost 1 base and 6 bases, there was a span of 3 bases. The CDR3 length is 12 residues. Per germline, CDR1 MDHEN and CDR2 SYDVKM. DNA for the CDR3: TGTGCCAGCAGTTTATCCCATGAAAAACTGTTTTTT. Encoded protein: CASSLSHEKLFF.

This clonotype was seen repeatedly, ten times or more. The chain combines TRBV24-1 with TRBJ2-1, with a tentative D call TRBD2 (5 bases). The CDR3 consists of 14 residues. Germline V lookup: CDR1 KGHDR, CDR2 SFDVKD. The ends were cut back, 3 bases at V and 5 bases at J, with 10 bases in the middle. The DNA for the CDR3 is TGTGCCACCAGTGATCCCGGGATCAACAATGAGCAGTTCTTC. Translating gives CATSDPGINNEQFF.

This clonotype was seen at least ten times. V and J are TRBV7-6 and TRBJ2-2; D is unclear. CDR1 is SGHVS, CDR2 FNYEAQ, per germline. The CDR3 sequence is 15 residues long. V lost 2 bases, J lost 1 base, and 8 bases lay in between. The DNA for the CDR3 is TGTGCCAGCAGCTTAAGTGGAGAGAACACCGGGGAGCTGTTTTTT. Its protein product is CASSLSGENTGELFF. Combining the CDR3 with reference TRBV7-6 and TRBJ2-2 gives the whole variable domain GAGVSQSPRYKVTKRGQDVALRCDPISGHVSLYWYRQALGQGPEFLTYFNYEAQQDKSGLPNDRFSAERPEGSISTLTIQRTEQRDSAMYRCASSLSGENTGELFFGEGSRLTVL.

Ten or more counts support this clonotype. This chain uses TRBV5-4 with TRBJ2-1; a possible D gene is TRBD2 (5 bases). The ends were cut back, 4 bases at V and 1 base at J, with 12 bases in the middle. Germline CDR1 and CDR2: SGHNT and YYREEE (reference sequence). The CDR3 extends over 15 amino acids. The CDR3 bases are TGTGCCAGCAGCCCCGAGGGTACATCCTACAATGAGCAGTTCTTC. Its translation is CASSPEGTSYNEQFF.

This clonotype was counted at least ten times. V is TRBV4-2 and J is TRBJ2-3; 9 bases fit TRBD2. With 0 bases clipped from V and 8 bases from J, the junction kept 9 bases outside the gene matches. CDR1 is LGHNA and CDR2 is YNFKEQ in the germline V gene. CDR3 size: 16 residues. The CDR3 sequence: CASSQEASGESFTQYF. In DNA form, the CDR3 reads TGTGCCAGCAGCCAAGAAGCTAGCGGGGAATCCTTTACGCAGTATTTT.

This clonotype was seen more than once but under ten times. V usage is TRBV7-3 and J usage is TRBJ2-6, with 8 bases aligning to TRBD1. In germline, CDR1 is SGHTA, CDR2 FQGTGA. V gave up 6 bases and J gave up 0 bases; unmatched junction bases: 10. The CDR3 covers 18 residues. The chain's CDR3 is CASSRTGRQYSGANVLTF. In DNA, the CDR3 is TGTGCCAGCAGTAGGACAGGGCGTCAATACTCTGGGGCCAACGTCCTGACTTTC.

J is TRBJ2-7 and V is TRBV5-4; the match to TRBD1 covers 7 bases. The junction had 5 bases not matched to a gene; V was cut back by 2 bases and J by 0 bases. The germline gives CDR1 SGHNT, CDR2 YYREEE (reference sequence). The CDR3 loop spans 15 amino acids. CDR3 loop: CASSLQGSASYEQYF. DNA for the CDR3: TGTGCCAGCAGCTTACAGGGGTCAGCCTCCTACGAGCAGTACTTC.

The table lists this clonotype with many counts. The CDR3 here is CASSPPPGGAFGTDTQYF. The CDR3 DNA reads as TGTGCCAGCAGTCCCCCGCCCGGGGGGGCATTTGGCACAGATACGCAGTATTTT. The chain has TRBV12-3 or TRBV12-4 and TRBJ2-3, with 8 bases matching TRBD2. The CDR3 is made up of 18 amino acids. The V gene end was trimmed by 5 bases and the J gene end by 1 base; junction bases not matched to a gene: 14.

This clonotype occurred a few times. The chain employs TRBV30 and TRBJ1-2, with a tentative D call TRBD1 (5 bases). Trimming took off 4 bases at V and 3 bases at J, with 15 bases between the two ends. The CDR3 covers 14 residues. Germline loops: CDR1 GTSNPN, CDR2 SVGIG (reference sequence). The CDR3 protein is CAWIPPGTYYGYTF. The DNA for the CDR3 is TGTGCCTGGATCCCGCCGGGGACCTACTATGGCTACACCTTC.

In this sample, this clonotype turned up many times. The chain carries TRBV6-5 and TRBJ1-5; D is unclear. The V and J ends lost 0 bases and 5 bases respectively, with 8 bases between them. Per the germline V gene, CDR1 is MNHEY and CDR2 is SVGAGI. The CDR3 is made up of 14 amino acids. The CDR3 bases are TGTGCCAGCAGTTACTCGGCGGGGTATCAGCCCCAGCATTTT. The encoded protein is CASSYSAGYQPQHF.

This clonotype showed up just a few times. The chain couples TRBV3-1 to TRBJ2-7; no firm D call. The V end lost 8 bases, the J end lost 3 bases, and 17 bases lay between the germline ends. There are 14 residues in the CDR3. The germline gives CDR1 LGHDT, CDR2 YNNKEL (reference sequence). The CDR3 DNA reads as TGTGCCAGCGGCCCCGCCGACCGCATCTACGAGCAGTACTTC. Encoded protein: CASGPADRIYEQYF.

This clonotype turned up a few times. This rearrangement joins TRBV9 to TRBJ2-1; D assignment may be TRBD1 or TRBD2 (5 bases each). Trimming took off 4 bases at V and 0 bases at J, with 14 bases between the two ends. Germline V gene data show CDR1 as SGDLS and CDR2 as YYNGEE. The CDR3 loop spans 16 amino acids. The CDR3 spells CASSPGSGHSYNEQFF. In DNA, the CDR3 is TGTGCCAGCAGCCCAGGGAGCGGCCACTCCTACAATGAGCAGTTCTTC.

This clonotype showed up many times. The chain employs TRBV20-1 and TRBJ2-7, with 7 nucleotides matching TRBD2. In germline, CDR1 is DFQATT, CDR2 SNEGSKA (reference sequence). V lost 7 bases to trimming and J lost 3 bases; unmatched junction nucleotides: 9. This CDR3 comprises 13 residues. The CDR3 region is CSVTSGTNYEQYF. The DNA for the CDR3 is TGCAGTGTTACGAGCGGGACCAACTACGAGCAGTACTTC.

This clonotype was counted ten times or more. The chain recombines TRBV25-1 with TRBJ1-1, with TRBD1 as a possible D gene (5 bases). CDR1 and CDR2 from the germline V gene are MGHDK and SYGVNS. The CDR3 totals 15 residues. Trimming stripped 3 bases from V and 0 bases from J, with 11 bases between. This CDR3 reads CASSDHRRLNTEAFF. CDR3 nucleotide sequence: TGTGCCAGCAGTGACCACAGGCGTCTGAACACTGAAGCTTTCTTT.

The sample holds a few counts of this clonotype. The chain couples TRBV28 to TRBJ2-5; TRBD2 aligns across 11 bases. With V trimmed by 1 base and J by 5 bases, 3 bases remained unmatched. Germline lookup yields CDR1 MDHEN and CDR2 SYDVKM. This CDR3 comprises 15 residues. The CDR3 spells CASSLFSSGRETQYF. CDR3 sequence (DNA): TGTGCCAGCAGTTTATTCTCTAGCGGGAGGGAGACCCAGTACTTC.